The rows below give T cell receptor beta chains drawn from one sample of a study of shared clonotypes between healthy human individuals. Here immunoSEQ multiplex PCR was the method, and the copy in TCRdb shows in-frame clones only, minus some. This sample yields 2 million to 2.5 million clones, of which roughly 95% are seen a single time; 0.13% belongs to the top ten. Material: naive CD4+ T cells sorted from blood. The receptors originated from a man aged 18 to 30 in good health. Both conserved end residues are part of each CDR3. Fields, in order: clone size, J gene, V gene, D gene, CDR3 DNA, CDR3 protein. A D gene is named only where the DNA matches it firmly. Rows give clone size only sometimes, using once, few, many, or a class for an expanded clone.

.	TRBJ1-1	TRBV6-1	.	TGTGCCAGCAGGTGGGGAAAACTTAACACTGAAGCTTTCTTT	CASRWGKLNTEAFF
.	TRBJ2-2	TRBV5-6	.	TGTGCCAGCAGCCGGGGGACCGGCGCCACCGGGGAGCTGTTTTTT	CASSRGTGATGELFF
.	TRBJ2-1	TRBV2	TRBD2	TGTGCCAGCAGTGAGCAGCGGGGATCCTACAATGAGCAGTTCTTC	CASSEQRGSYNEQFF
.	TRBJ1-2	TRBV6-6	TRBD1	TGTGCCAGCAGTAATAGACGGGACAGGGAAGGCTACACCTTC	CASSNRRDREGYTF
once	TRBJ2-7	TRBV5-5	.	TGTGCCAGCAGCGCTGGGGGGAGCCTCGTGAAGCAGTACTTC	CASSAGGSLVKQYF
.	TRBJ1-2	TRBV9	.	TGTGCCACCATAGACAGACGAGCTAACTATGGCTACACCTTC	CATIDRRANYGYTF
.	TRBJ2-7	TRBV11-2	.	TGTGCCAGCAGCCCAGTGGTCAGGGCGGCTAACGAGCAGTACTTC	CASSPVVRAANEQYF
once	TRBJ1-2	TRBV27	.	TGTGCCAGCAGTTTTCGCCGGGTGGAAAGTGGCTACACCTTC	CASSFRRVESGYTF
.	TRBJ1-5	TRBV6-6	.	TGTGCCAGCAGTCAAGGGACAAATTATCAGCCCCAGCATTTT	CASSQGTNYQPQHF
.	TRBJ1-1	TRBV12-5	.	TGTGCTAGTGGGACTCATAACACTGAAGCTTTCTTT	CASGTHNTEAFF
.	TRBJ2-1	TRBV30	.	TGTGCCTGGAAAAACTTACACAATGAGCAGTTCTTC	CAWKNLHNEQFF
.	TRBJ2-7	TRBV5-1	.	TGCGCCAGCAGTTATAGCTCTAAAAATTCCTTCTACGAGCAGTACTTC	CASSYSSKNSFYEQYF
.	TRBJ2-5	TRBV30	.	TGTGCCTGGAGTCGTGAACAGGTCGTAGGTGAGACCCAGTACTTC	CAWSREQVVGETQYF
.	TRBJ2-7	TRBV7-2	.	TGTGCCAGCAGCTTAGATACCGGCGACACCTACGAGCAGTACTTC	CASSLDTGDTYEQYF
.	TRBJ1-1	TRBV9	.	TGTGCCAGCAGCGTAGGAGGGGGAAGAATGAACACTGAAGCTTTCTTT	CASSVGGGRMNTEAFF
.	TRBJ2-3	TRBV7-9	.	TGTGCCAGCAGCACCCTTACAGATACGCAGTATTTT	CASSTLTDTQYF
.	TRBJ2-2	TRBV2	TRBD2	TGTGCCAGCAAGGGACTAGCGGACACCGGGGAGCTGTTTTTT	CASKGLADTGELFF
.	TRBJ2-3	TRBV7-7	TRBD2	TGTGCTAGCAGCCCTCGGACTAGCGGGGAAGATACGCAGTATTTT	CASSPRTSGEDTQYF
.	TRBJ2-7	TRBV6-1	TRBD1	TGTGCCAGCAGTAAAGGACAGGGGGCTTACGAGCAGTACTTC	CASSKGQGAYEQYF
.	TRBJ2-5	TRBV27	.	TGTGCCAGCAGTTTTAGCATCGGGGAGACCCAGTACTTC	CASSFSIGETQYF
once	TRBJ2-3	TRBV6-1	.	TGTGCCAGCAGCCTCAGGGGAATCACAGATACGCAGTATTTT	CASSLRGITDTQYF
.	TRBJ2-1	TRBV6-1	.	TGTGCCAGCAGTGTCACGCGGGACTTCTACGCTGAGCAGTTCTTC	CASSVTRDFYAEQFF
.	TRBJ2-2	TRBV29-1	TRBD2	TGCAGCGTTGAAAAGGGGACTAGCGGTAACACCGGGGAGCTGTTTTTT	CSVEKGTSGNTGELFF
.	TRBJ2-3	TRBV27	.	TGTGCCAGCAGTTTATCATCCCCGGACGGGTGGGGCACAGATACGCAGTATTTT	CASSLSSPDGWGTDTQYF